This TCR beta chain came from a study of shared T cell receptors in the human thymus. J lost 4 bases, V lost 5 bases, and 9 bases had no gene match. Germline V gene data show CDR1 as LGHNT and CDR2 as FRNRAP. The CDR3 runs 16 residues. Sequencing used immunoSEQ multiplex PCR; TCRdb keeps in-frame clones, though not all of them. The sample contains under 700,000 clones, around 78% of which appear only once. These records were also assigned to another study, of human thymus T cells. This second study says: Corrective cardiac operations yielded the resected thymus tissue. Repertoires sampled from thymus and blood appeared biased in V and J gene usage. Thymic repertoires overlap heavily among unrelated individuals, related research has reported.

The sequenced material came from thymocytes. The clonotype comes from a boy less than two years old with a congenital heart defect. The genes are TRBV12-5 and TRBJ2-1, with 9 positions matching TRBD1. CDR3 DNA sequence: TGTGCTAGTGGTCCCTCGACCGGGACAGGGTACAATGAGCAGTTCTTC. It specifies CASGPSTGTGYNEQFF.